Listed here are 22 T cell receptor beta chains from one sample, sequenced in a study of blood T cell repertoires in COVID-19. Here immunoSEQ multiplex PCR was the method, and the copy in TCRdb shows in-frame clones only, minus some. The table has fewer than 200,000 clones, roughly 81% seen once. Sequenced sample: peripheral blood. The receptor set was obtained from a woman over 75 with COVID-19, enrolled during active disease.

This rearrangement joins TRBV15 to TRBJ2-7; D might be TRBD1 (6 bases). CDR3 length: 15 residues. The germline V and J ends were trimmed by 5 bases and 6 bases, with 20 bases remaining between them. From germline, CDR1 is LNHNV and CDR2 YYDKDF (reference sequence). The CDR3 sequence is CATSPWGQGLGEQYF. The CDR3 DNA sequence: TGTGCCACCAGCCCGTGGGGGCAGGGGCTCGGCGAGCAGTACTTC. The whole variable domain, remainder taken from reference TRBV15 and TRBJ2-7, is DAMVIQNPRYQVTQFGKPVTLSCSQTLNHNVMYWYQQKSSQAPKLLFHYYDKDFNNEADTPDNFQSRRPNTSFCFLDIRSPGLGDTAMYLCATSPWGQGLGEQYFGPGTRLTVT.

This chain links TRBV18 with TRBJ2-3; D is unclear. CDR3 length: 16 residues. With 1 base removed from V and 0 bases from J, the gap between germline ends came to 11 bases. From germline, CDR1 is KGHSH and CDR2 LQKENI. The CDR3 here is CASSPQVRSSTDTQYF. The CDR3 nucleotides read TGTGCCAGCTCACCACAAGTCAGATCTAGCACAGATACGCAGTATTTT.

V and J are TRBV9 and TRBJ2-2; the match to TRBD2 covers 15 bases. Germline V gives CDR1 SGDLS, CDR2 YYNGEE. V gave up 4 bases and J gave up 6 bases; unmatched junction bases: 10. The CDR3 loop spans 18 amino acids. Written as DNA, the CDR3 is TGTGCCAGCAGCCCAGGACTAGCGGGGGGGCCAATCCCCGGGGAGCTGTTTTTT. Its translation is CASSPGLAGGPIPGELFF. The whole variable domain, remainder taken from reference TRBV9 and TRBJ2-2, is DSGVTQTPKHLITATGQRVTLRCSPRSGDLSVYWYQQSLDQGLQFLIQYYNGEERAKGNILERFSAQQFPDLHSELNLSSLELGDSALYFCASSPGLAGGPIPGELFFGEGSRLTVL.

The J gene is TRBJ1-5, the V gene TRBV19, with 9 positions matching TRBD1. With 4 bases clipped from V and 4 bases from J, the junction kept 8 bases outside the gene matches. CDR1 LNHDA and CDR2 SQIVND come from the germline V gene (reference sequence). CDR3 length: 16 residues. The CDR3 loop reads CASSTADRGENQPQHF. CDR3 nucleotides: TGTGCCAGTAGTACTGCAGACAGGGGGGAAAATCAGCCCCAGCATTTT.

This chain links TRBV6-5 with TRBJ1-3, with TRBD1 as a possible D gene (5 bases). V was pared by 2 bases and J by 4 bases, with 9 bases between. CDR1 is MNHEY, CDR2 SVGAGI, per germline. The CDR3 extends over 14 amino acids. In DNA form, the CDR3 reads TGTGCCAGCAGTTACGGCGGGGCAGGAAACACCATATATTTT. It is translated as CASSYGGAGNTIYF.

This clone was seen only once. The chain employs TRBV5-1 and TRBJ2-7, with TRBD1 as a possible D gene (7 bases). The V end lost 3 bases, the J end lost 3 bases, and 16 bases lay between the germline ends. CDR1 is SGHRS and CDR2 is YFSETQ in the germline V gene. The CDR3 totals 15 residues. The CDR3 DNA is TGCGCCAGCAGCTGGAGGACAGGCGGGAACTACGAGCAGTACTTC. Translating gives CASSWRTGGNYEQYF.

J is TRBJ2-3 and V is TRBV19; D is perhaps TRBD2 (5 bases). CDR1 LNHDA and CDR2 SQIVND come from the germline V gene (reference sequence). The CDR3 is 16 amino acids. Trimming cost V 5 bases and J 2 bases, with 17 bases left between them. The DNA for the CDR3 is TGTGCCAGTAGTGTTGCCGCGGGTAGGAACACAGATACGCAGTATTTT. Translation: CASSVAAGRNTDTQYF.

This clone appeared once. This rearrangement joins TRBV4-1 to TRBJ2-1; TRBD2 matches 7 bases. The CDR3 consists of 16 residues. V lost 3 bases, J lost 0 bases, and 5 bases stayed unmatched. Germline V CDR1 and CDR2: MGHRA, YSYEKL. CDR3 residues: CASSQGWGGSYNEQFF. The CDR3 bases are TGCGCCAGCAGCCAGGGATGGGGGGGCTCCTACAATGAGCAGTTCTTC.

CDR3 residues: CASSIDLRQGSNTEAFF. CDR3 DNA sequence: TGTGCCAGCAGCATCGATCTTCGACAGGGGTCGAACACTGAAGCTTTCTTT. The J gene is TRBJ1-1, the V gene TRBV5-6; 8 positions match TRBD1. Trimming took 4 bases from V and 1 from J; bases not matched to a gene: 12. The CDR3 has 17 residues. Germline CDR1 reads SGHDT; CDR2 reads YYEEEE.

This clone was seen more than once but under ten times. The V and J genes are TRBV9 and TRBJ2-1; 7 bases fit TRBD1. CDR1 is SGDLS and CDR2 is YYNGEE in the germline V gene. The CDR3 runs to 15 residues. V trimming: 0 bases; J trimming: 5 bases; junction bases outside the gene matches: 5. The CDR3, as DNA: TGTGCCAGCAGCGTAGTAGGGACAGCGAACAATGAGCAGTTCTTC. This translates into CASSVVGTANNEQFF.

The genes are TRBV6-5 and TRBJ1-5, with 7 bases fitting TRBD1. From germline, CDR1 is MNHEY and CDR2 SVGAGI. This CDR3 is 14 amino acids long. Losses at the gene ends were 6 bases for V and 5 bases for J; bases not matched to a gene: 7. The CDR3 region is CASSLDRVYQPQHF. CDR3 coding DNA: TGTGCCAGCAGCCTTGACAGGGTCTATCAGCCCCAGCATTTT.

There are a few counts of this clone. V is TRBV5-6 and J is TRBJ1-6; 8 positions match TRBD1. With V trimmed by 4 bases and J by 6 bases, 9 bases remained unmatched. Germline V gene data show CDR1 as SGHDT and CDR2 as YYEEEE. The length of the CDR3 is 16 residues. The CDR3 nucleotides read TGTGCCAGCAGCCCTTACGGACAGGGCTTTAATTCACCCCTCCACTTT. Translated, it gives CASSPYGQGFNSPLHF.

This clone occurred once. One junction end does not reproduce the germline sequence, and a read error may be involved. The chain couples TRBV7-8 to TRBJ1-1, with a tentative D call TRBD1 (6 bases). This CDR3 has 11 amino acids. CDR1 and CDR2 (germline): SGHVS, FQNEAQ. The CDR3 spells CASSPQGDTPF. DNA for the CDR3: TGTGCCAGCAGCCCCCAAGGGGACACCCCATTT.

This chain uses TRBV13 with TRBJ2-1, with 10 nucleotides matching TRBD2. The CDR3 totals 15 residues. V was pared by 1 base and J by 7 bases, with 4 bases of the junction left unmatched. The germline CDR1 and CDR2 sequences are PRHDT and FYEKMQ (reference sequence). CDR3 protein: CASSLEAGGDNEQFF. In DNA, the CDR3 is TGTGCCAGCAGCTTAGAAGCGGGAGGGGATAATGAGCAGTTCTTC.

This clone was picked up a small number of times. V usage is TRBV27 and J usage is TRBJ2-7, with 8 bases fitting TRBD1. This CDR3 spans 14 amino acids. V lost 6 bases and J lost 1; bases outside the gene matches: 5. Germline V gene data show CDR1 as MNHEY and CDR2 as SMNVEV (reference sequence). In DNA, the CDR3 is TGTGCCAGCAGGTCCAGGGGGCCTTCCTACGAGCAGTACTTC. It specifies CASRSRGPSYEQYF.

This chain connects TRBV4-1 to TRBJ2-7; 10 bases are a match to TRBD1. This CDR3 region has 18 residues. The V and J ends lost 1 base and 3 bases, in that order; junction bases with no gene match: 12. Germline loops: CDR1 MGHRA, CDR2 YSYEKL. The CDR3 reads CASSQATGTGDRDYEQYF. CDR3 DNA sequence: TGCGCCAGCAGCCAAGCGACCGGGACAGGGGATCGGGACTACGAGCAGTACTTC.

The chain combines TRBV7-2 with TRBJ2-7; D is undetermined. The CDR3 spans 16 residues. Germline V gives CDR1 SGHTA, CDR2 FQGNSA. The V and J ends lost 3 bases and 4 bases respectively, with 19 bases between them. CDR3 nucleotides: TGTGCCAGCAGCTTTGGTCGCGGCGGCGACGGATACGAGCAGTACTTC. Translation gives CASSFGRGGDGYEQYF. The variable domain in full, with the rest retrieved from reference TRBV7-2 and TRBJ2-7, is GAGVSQSPSNKVTEKGKDVELRCDPISGHTALYWYRQSLGQGLEFLIYFQGNSAPDKSGLPSDRFSAERTGGSVSTLTIQRTQQEDSAVYLCASSFGRGGDGYEQYFGPGTRLTVT.

The chain is built from TRBV19 and TRBJ2-3; no firm D call. The CDR3 consists of 15 residues. Germline V CDR1 and CDR2: LNHDA, SQIVND (reference sequence). With 4 bases removed from V and 1 base from J, the gap between germline ends came to 12 bases. The CDR3 here is CASSTPPGGTDTQYF. The CDR3 DNA reads as TGTGCCAGTAGTACCCCCCCCGGTGGCACAGATACGCAGTATTTT. Combining the CDR3 with reference TRBV19 and TRBJ2-3 gives the whole variable domain DGGITQSPKYLFRKEGQNVTLSCEQNLNHDAMYWYRQDPGQGLRLIYYSQIVNDFQKGDIAEGYSVSREKKESFPLTVTSAQKNPTAFYLCASSTPPGGTDTQYFGPGTRLTVL.

This clone was detected only once. The chain combines TRBV5-1 with TRBJ2-7; D possibly corresponds to TRBD2 (5 bases). The CDR3 length is 15 residues. The V gene lost 1 base and the J gene lost 6 bases, with 17 bases spanning the gap. CDR1 and CDR2 from the germline V gene are SGHRS and YFSETQ. This CDR3 is CASSLKLANHGEQYF. The CDR3 nucleotides read TGCGCCAGCAGCTTGAAGTTAGCGAATCATGGCGAGCAGTACTTC.

The V gene is TRBV18, the J gene TRBJ1-2; TRBD1 might be the D (6 bases). From germline, CDR1 is KGHSH and CDR2 LQKENI. CDR3 length: 15 residues. Between the trimmed V and J ends, which lost 1 base and 12 bases, there was a span of 21 bases. The CDR3 nucleotides read TGTGCCAGCTCACCACTCAAAGGCCGTGGGGGCGCGGACACCTTC. Amino acid sequence: CASSPLKGRGGADTF.

The chain combines TRBV5-6 with TRBJ2-2; perhaps TRBD1 as D (6 bases). Per the germline V gene, CDR1 is SGHDT and CDR2 is YYEEEE. The CDR3 has 15 residues. The V end was cut by 2 bases, the J end by 2 bases, with 10 bases between. DNA for the CDR3: TGTGCCAGCAGCTTCGGGACACTAAACACCGGGGAGCTGTTTTTT. Translated: CASSFGTLNTGELFF.

In the case of this clone: Its ends do not fully match the called genes, so a read error is possible. The same CDR3 can be traced to other DNA sequences in this sample. The V call is TRBV7-3, the J call TRBJ2-2; TRBD1 aligns across 8 bases. The CDR3 is 17 residues long. The V gene's germline CDR1 is SGHTA and CDR2 FQGTGA. CDR3 bases: TGTGCCAGCAGCTCCCATCAGGGGGCGCTGGGCACCGGAGAGCTGTTTTTT. It specifies CASSSHQGALGTGELFF.